The next 5 T cell receptor beta chains were all read from a single sample in a study of human T cells and chemical hapten exposure. Using its own MiXCR run on the 5' RACE reads, TCRdb lists one record per CDR3 protein. The table has under 100,000 distinct CDR3 sequences, about a sixth seen once. Whole blood, unfractionated, served as the material for total RNA extraction. Source of these receptors: a female donor in good health.

This chain uses TRBV7-6 with TRBJ1-1; D possibly corresponds to TRBD1 (5 bases). CDR1 and CDR2 from the germline V gene are SGHVS and FNYEAQ. V was shortened by 5 bases and J by 1 base, with 17 bases between the two germline ends. The CDR3 has 16 residues. Here the CDR3 reads CASSLLHGTRNTEAFF. The CDR3 DNA sequence: TGTGCCAGCAGCCTGTTACACGGGACGAGGAACACTGAAGCTTTCTTT. Looking up the rest from reference TRBV7-6 and TRBJ1-1 gives the full variable domain: GAGVSQSPRYKVTKRGQDVALRCDPISGHVSLYWYRQALGQGPEFLTYFNYEAQQDKSGLPNDRFSAERPEGSISTLTIQRTEQRDSAMYRCASSLLHGTRNTEAFFGQGTRLTVV.

This chain uses TRBV10-1 with TRBJ2-1; D remains ambiguous. The length of the CDR3 is 15 residues. In germline, CDR1 is WNHNN, CDR2 SYGVQD (reference sequence). The CDR3 sequence is CTGRRNTSRNNEQFF. The CDR3, as DNA: TGCACCGGCCGACGAAACACCTCGAGGAACAATGAGCAGTTCTTC.

This clonotype was counted a few times. V is TRBV6-5 and J is TRBJ2-2, with 8 bases fitting TRBD2. The CDR3 is 14 amino acids. From germline, CDR1 is MNHEY and CDR2 SVGAGI. Unmatched junction bases numbered 8, after V lost 7 bases and J lost 7 bases. The CDR3 DNA sequence: TGTGCCAGCACCTATGGACTAGCTGGCGGGGAGCTGTTTTTT. It yields the protein CASTYGLAGGELFF.

This clonotype has a handful of counts. The genes are TRBV12-3 or TRBV12-4 and TRBJ2-1; TRBD1 aligns across 10 bases. With V trimmed by 5 bases and J by 6 bases, 7 bases remained unmatched. This CDR3 has 15 residues. The CDR3 spells CASSQLRDRGNEQFF. The CDR3 DNA sequence: TGTGCCAGCAGTCAACTCCGGGACAGGGGCAATGAGCAGTTCTTC.

This chain connects TRBV20-1 to TRBJ1-2, with D possibly matching TRBD1 (5 bases). Germline V gives CDR1 DFQATT, CDR2 SNEGSKA (reference sequence). The V end lost 4 bases, the J end lost 5 bases, and 14 bases lay between the germline ends. CDR3 length: 13 residues. CDR3 sequence reads: CSAMRQGGYGYTF. The CDR3, as DNA: TGCAGTGCTATGAGGCAGGGAGGGTATGGCTACACCTTC.